This T cell receptor (beta chain) was sequenced in a study of blood T cell repertoires in COVID-19. The wider study: The origin of the acute and convalescent COVID-19 samples was the United States, Italy and Spain. PBMCs, B-cell-depleted T cells, or T cells provided the cDNA or gDNA that made up the material.

Per the authors' pipeline: Using reference gene primer amplification, nucleated cell counts were estimated. Produced via immunoSEQ multiplex PCR; TCRdb's table is partial and in-frame only. D and trimming come from the DNA, and the V and J calls and clone size come from that table. The sample gives 400,000 to 500,000 clones, approximately 88% of which show up once; 1.8% is in the top ten. The CDR3 covers 14 residues. V gave up 2 bases and J gave up 6 bases, with 13 bases separating them. Germline V gene lookup returns CDR1 SEHNR and CDR2 FQNEAQ (reference sequence). Enrolled through a virtual design, the participants were between roughly 18 and 90 years of age and came from about two dozen US areas.

Sequencing was performed on PBMCs or T cells enriched from blood (not recorded which). This sequence joins TRBV7-9 and TRBJ1-2; D possibly corresponds to TRBD1 (5 bases). The receptor was derived from a woman in her thirties or forties who had recovered from COVID-19. CDR3 bases: TGTGCCAGCAGCTTAATCGGGGGGGTCGATGGCTACACCTTC. This gives the protein CASSLIGGVDGYTF.